This T cell receptor (beta chain) emerged from a study of early T cells in non-severe SARS-CoV-2 infection. The wider study: The sequenced material was bulk RNA from unsorted whole blood, and its chains were unpaired. General study findings and limits: Database matching using VDJdb favored anti-spike CD8 responses, with private and CD4 specificities left missing.

Individual cDNA molecules each received unique molecular identifiers attached to them. TCRdb fed the 5' RACE reads into MiXCR, producing one record per CDR3 protein. The table records around 52,000 distinct CDR3 sequences, around a tenth of them present only once. The CDR3 loop spans 15 amino acids. Between the trimmed V and J ends, which lost 2 bases and 4 bases, there was a span of 14 bases. Germline V CDR1 and CDR2: SGHRS, YFSETQ. This clonotype was recorded at least ten times. As yet, its antigen is unknown. The J gene is TRBJ2-3, the V gene TRBV5-1; D not resolved. Sequencing was performed on whole blood. This clonotype was obtained from an adult who was a healthcare worker with PCR-confirmed SARS-CoV-2 infection or an uninfected control (not recorded which). In DNA form, the CDR3 reads TGCGCCAGCAGCTTAGGCCCCACACGCGCAGATACGCAGTATTTT. Translation: CASSLGPTRADTQYF.